These 6 T cell receptor beta chains originate from one sample sequenced in a study of technical replicates of blood from a few donors. Assay used: immunoSEQ multiplex PCR; TCRdb lists only in-frame clones, some missing. The data contain 80,000 to 100,000 clones, 95% of them singletons. Sequences were obtained from T cells isolated from PBMCs. The source of these receptors is a human donor in good health.

This sequence joins TRBV9 and TRBJ2-1; 16 nucleotides align to TRBD2. CDR3 size: 18 residues. Germline V CDR1 and CDR2: SGDLS, YYNGEE. Trimming at V came to 2 bases and at J to 4 bases, leaving 6 bases not matched to a gene. CDR3 sequence reads: CASSVGLAGGVPYNEQFF. The CDR3 DNA sequence: TGTGCCAGCAGCGTGGGACTAGCGGGGGGGGTCCCTTACAATGAGCAGTTCTTC.

V and J are TRBV6-1 and TRBJ1-2; 8 bases agree with TRBD1. CDR1 and CDR2 from the germline V gene are MNHNS and SASEGT. The trim removed 8 bases at V and 4 bases at J, leaving 0 bases unmatched. The CDR3 covers 11 residues. The CDR3 DNA sequence: TGTGCCAGCGGACAGGGCTATGGCTACACCTTC. Its translation: CASGQGYGYTF.

The chain uses TRBV7-9 and TRBJ1-1; D is possibly TRBD1 (5 bases). Germline V gene lookup returns CDR1 SEHNR and CDR2 FQNEAQ (reference sequence). The V and J ends lost 5 bases and 0 bases respectively, with 16 bases between them. The CDR3 extends over 16 amino acids. The CDR3 is CASSPRGGAVNTEAFF. The CDR3 DNA follows: TGTGCCAGCAGCCCTAGGGGAGGGGCGGTGAACACTGAAGCTTTCTTT.

The V call is TRBV27, the J call TRBJ1-5; D perhaps matches TRBD1 (6 bases). Between the trimmed V and J ends, which lost 6 bases and 0 bases, there was a span of 9 bases. Germline values: CDR1 MNHEY, CDR2 SMNVEV (reference sequence). The CDR3 has 14 residues. CDR3 in DNA: TGTGCCAGCAGCGGACAGCATAGCAATCAGCCCCAGCATTTT. Amino acids: CASSGQHSNQPQHF.

The genes are TRBV6-1 and TRBJ2-1; 8 bases align to TRBD2. The V and J ends lost 8 bases and 0 bases, in that order; junction bases with no gene match: 3. Germline V CDR1 and CDR2: MNHNS, SASEGT. The CDR3 covers 14 residues. This CDR3 reads CASGAGDSYNEQFF. The CDR3 nucleotides read TGTGCCAGCGGAGCGGGGGACTCCTACAATGAGCAGTTCTTC.

Regarding this clone: This sample includes further DNA sequences coding for the same CDR3. This chain links TRBV6-1 with TRBJ2-7; tentatively, D is TRBD1 (5 bases). The CDR3 runs to 11 residues. The germline V and J ends were trimmed by 8 bases and 3 bases, with 8 bases remaining between them. Germline lookup yields CDR1 MNHNS and CDR2 SASEGT. CDR3 amino acids: CASLRGYEQYF. In DNA, the CDR3 is TGTGCCAGCCTTAGGGGCTACGAGCAGTACTTC.